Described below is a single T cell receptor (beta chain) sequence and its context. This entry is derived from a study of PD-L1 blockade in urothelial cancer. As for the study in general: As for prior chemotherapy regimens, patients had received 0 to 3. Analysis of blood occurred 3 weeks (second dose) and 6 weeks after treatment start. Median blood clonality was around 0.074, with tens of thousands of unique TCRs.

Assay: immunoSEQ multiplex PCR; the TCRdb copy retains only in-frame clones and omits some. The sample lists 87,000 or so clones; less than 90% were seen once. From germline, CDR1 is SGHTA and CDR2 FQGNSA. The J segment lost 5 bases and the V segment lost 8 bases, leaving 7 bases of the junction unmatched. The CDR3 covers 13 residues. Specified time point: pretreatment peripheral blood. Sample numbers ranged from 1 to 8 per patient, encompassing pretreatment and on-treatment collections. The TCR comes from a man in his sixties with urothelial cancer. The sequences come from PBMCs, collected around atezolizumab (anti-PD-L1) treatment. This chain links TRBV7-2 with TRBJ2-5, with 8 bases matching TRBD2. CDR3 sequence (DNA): TGTGCCAGCGGGACTAGTTTTGGCGAGACCCAGTACTTC. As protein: CASGTSFGETQYF.